The source of this T cell receptor (beta chain) is a study of T cells in localized non-small cell lung cancer. On this clone itself: Antigen: not known.

Study-level findings and limits: Because researchers sequenced only one region of the tumor, heterogeneity is still possible.

J gave up 4 bases and V 5 bases, and 7 bases lay outside the gene matches. This CDR3 region has 15 residues. Germline V gives CDR1 MNHEY, CDR2 SMNVEV (reference sequence). Data came from immunoSEQ multiplex PCR; TCRdb stores just in-frame clones and leaves some out. The sample carries tens of thousands of clones, approximately 90% recorded once. This clonotype was obtained from a male donor aged 60 or over with stage I squamous cell lung carcinoma. V is TRBV27 and J is TRBJ1-5, with 8 positions matching TRBD1. Sequencing used peripheral blood, obtained before any cancer treatment. In DNA, the CDR3 is TGTGCCAGCAGTGCTCAGGGGGCCGGGAATCAGCCCCAGCATTTT. Protein product: CASSAQGAGNQPQHF.